Below are 8 T cell receptor beta chains sequenced from a single sample in a study of shared clonotypes between healthy human individuals. The data were produced by immunoSEQ multiplex PCR, yet TCRdb's version contains in-frame clones alone and is incomplete. The sample includes some 1,400,000 clones, roughly 96% of them seen just once. Sequenced sample: naive CD4+ T cells sorted from blood. Subset here: CD45RA+ positively selected. These receptors came from a man aged 25 to 40 in good health.

The chain uses TRBV29-1 and TRBJ1-3; TRBD1 is a possible D gene (6 bases). The CDR3 consists of 19 residues. The germline gives CDR1 SQVTM, CDR2 ANQGSEA. V lost 4 bases and J 0 bases, leaving 25 bases between the germline ends. CDR3 nucleotides: TGCAGCGTTGCCCCTCGTGACGGGACACTTGGATACTCTGGAAACACCATATATTTT. Translation gives CSVAPRDGTLGYSGNTIYF.

As to this clone: Other DNA variants within this sample encode the same CDR3. The chain joins TRBV6-1 to TRBJ1-4; 10 bases map to TRBD1. This CDR3 contains 14 residues. With V trimmed by 4 bases and J by 8 bases, 4 bases remained unmatched. CDR1 and CDR2 (germline): MNHNS, SASEGT. The CDR3 loop reads CASSGDRGLEKLFF. CDR3 DNA: TGTGCCAGCAGTGGGGACAGGGGTCTCGAAAAACTGTTTTTT.

This clone has only one observation. The chain is built from TRBV7-8 and TRBJ1-4, with unresolved D. This CDR3 is 15 amino acids long. Germline values: CDR1 SGHVS, CDR2 FQNEAQ. V gave up 4 bases and J gave up 0 bases, with 9 bases separating them. As DNA, the CDR3 is TGTGCCAGCAGCTCGCAGCGTTCAACTAATGAAAAACTGTTTTTT. It is translated as CASSSQRSTNEKLFF.

In DNA, the CDR3 is TGTGCCAGCAGCTTTGCCGGGACCCCCACCGGGGAGCTGTTTTTT. As protein: CASSFAGTPTGELFF. The V call is TRBV7-9, the J call TRBJ2-2; D assignment may be TRBD1 or TRBD2 (5 bases each). Per the germline V gene, CDR1 is SEHNR and CDR2 is FQNEAQ (reference sequence). The CDR3 totals 15 residues. V dropped 3 bases and J dropped 4 bases, with 12 bases sitting between them.

V is TRBV5-4 and J is TRBJ2-2; 8 positions agree with TRBD2. The CDR3 is 19 residues long. V was clipped by 4 bases and J by 4 bases; unmatched bases: 18. Germline V lookup: CDR1 SGHNT, CDR2 YYREEE (reference sequence). For the CDR3, the DNA is TGTGCCAGCAGCCCGGGGTCTTGGGCTAGCGGGCGGTTCACCGGGGAGCTGTTTTTT. Translation: CASSPGSWASGRFTGELFF.

This sequence joins TRBV4-3 and TRBJ1-1, with a weak D call TRBD1 (5 bases). The germline gives CDR1 LGHNA, CDR2 YSLEER. The V and J ends lost 4 bases and 1 base respectively, with 13 bases between them. The CDR3 contains 15 residues. CDR3 amino acids: CASSPRQSWNTEAFF. The CDR3 nucleotides are TGCGCCAGCAGCCCGAGACAGTCTTGGAACACTGAAGCTTTCTTT.

This chain connects TRBV2 to TRBJ2-1; 7 bases align to TRBD1. The trim removed 6 bases at V and 7 bases at J, leaving 9 bases unmatched. CDR3 length: 14 residues. The V gene's germline CDR1 is SNHLY and CDR2 FYNNEI. CDR3 region: CASRTVRGINEQFF. In DNA form, the CDR3 reads TGTGCCAGCAGGACGGTCAGGGGGATTAATGAGCAGTTCTTC.

The rearrangement joins TRBV10-2 to TRBJ2-1; 7 bases align to TRBD1. The CDR3 sequence is 15 residues long. Germline trimming cut 9 bases from V and 5 bases from J; bases unmatched to any gene: 13. Per germline, CDR1 WSHSY and CDR2 SAAADI. The CDR3 nucleotides are TGCGCCAGTACAGGGGTGGCCCGGAATAACAATGAGCAGTTCTTC. It specifies CASTGVARNNNEQFF.